The rows below give T cell receptor beta chains drawn from one sample of a study of OX40 agonist ivuxolimab in advanced cancers. Assay: immunoSEQ multiplex PCR; the TCRdb copy retains only in-frame clones and omits some. The table shows approximately 50,000 clones, with 85% to 90% occurring only once. Sequencing was performed on CD4+ or CD8+ T cells sorted from blood, taken in a trial of the OX40 agonist ivuxolimab. The source is an adult with an advanced solid tumor such as melanoma, head and neck, liver or kidney cancer. Both conserved end residues are part of each CDR3. D genes are given only for firm matches. Not every row has a clone size; where given, it reads once, few, many or a size class.

abundance,v_gene,d_gene,j_gene,CDR3nt,CDR3aa
NA,TRBV28,TRBD1,TRBJ2-7,TGTGCCAGTTTGACAGGGGGATCCTACGAGCAGTACTTC,CASLTGGSYEQYF
NA,TRBV18,TRBD2,TRBJ2-5,TGTGCCAGCTCACCAAGCCTAGCGGGAGAGACCCAGTACTTC,CASSPSLAGETQYF
NA,TRBV5-5,TRBD1,TRBJ1-4,TGTGCCAGCAGCCCGACTGGACAGGGAGTTTATGAAAAACTGTTTTTT,CASSPTGQGVYEKLFF
once,TRBV7-2,TRBD2,TRBJ2-3,TGTGCCAGCAGCTTGGCTAGCGGAGGAGGAGCAGATACGCAGTATTTT,CASSLASGGGADTQYF
NA,TRBV29-1,NA,TRBJ1-2,TGCAGCGCCGAAGGGGTGGGGGGCGCGGAAAAACTCTATGGCTACACCTTC,CSAEGVGGAEKLYGYTF
NA,TRBV6-4,NA,TRBJ1-3,TGTGCCAGCAGTGACCCGAACGTCGGAAACACCATATATTTT,CASSDPNVGNTIYF
NA,TRBV5-1,TRBD2,TRBJ2-1,TGCGCCAGCAGCTTGGGACTAGCGGGAATTCTGAATGAGCAGTTCTTC,CASSLGLAGILNEQFF
NA,TRBV6-6,TRBD1,TRBJ1-1,TGTGCCAGCAGCGGGACAGGTTTTTCTGAAGCTTTCTTT,CASSGTGFSEAFF
NA,TRBV5-6,NA,TRBJ2-3,TGTGCCAGCAGCTTTCCGACAGGCACTTACACAGATACGCAGTATTTT,CASSFPTGTYTDTQYF
NA,TRBV2,NA,TRBJ1-2,TGTGCCAGCAGGGACAATAACTATGGCTACACCTTC,CASRDNNYGYTF
NA,TRBV9,NA,TRBJ1-6,TGTGCCAGCAGCCTAGGGACACCCGGTCGTTCACCCCTCCACTTT,CASSLGTPGRSPLHF
once,TRBV9,TRBD1,TRBJ1-2,TGTGCCAGCAGCGTCACAGGGCAGGGGGCGGACTATGGCTACACCTTC,CASSVTGQGADYGYTF
NA,TRBV2,TRBD2,TRBJ2-3,TGTGCCAGCAGTGGGGGACTAGCTCTTGATACGCAGTATTTT,CASSGGLALDTQYF
NA,TRBV6-6,NA,TRBJ2-3,TGTGCCAGCAGCCCATCCACAGATACGCAGTATTTT,CASSPSTDTQYF
NA,TRBV7-9,NA,TRBJ2-7,TGTGCCAGCAGCTTAGTGTACGAGCAGTACTTC,CASSLVYEQYF
once,TRBV7-2,NA,TRBJ1-3,TGTGCCAGCAGCTTAGTGGTAGAGGGAAACACCATATATTTT,CASSLVVEGNTIYF
NA,TRBV27,TRBD1,TRBJ1-2,TGTGCCAGCAAGACAGGGGGAACCTATGGCTACACCTTC,CASKTGGTYGYTF
few,TRBV5-4,NA,TRBJ2-3,TGTGCCAGCAGCTACCGGGACGGCACAGATACGCAGTATTTT,CASSYRDGTDTQYF
NA,TRBV7-9,TRBD2,TRBJ2-3,TGTGCCAGCAGTCCAAGGGCTAGCGGGAGTTCAGATACGCAGTATTTT,CASSPRASGSSDTQYF
NA,TRBV10-3,TRBD1,TRBJ2-7,TGTGCCATCGGACAGGGTGAAGCCTACGAGCAGTACTTC,CAIGQGEAYEQYF
NA,TRBV28,NA,TRBJ2-4,TGTGCCAGCAGTTTAGGGTGGACACTAGCCAAAAACATTCAGTACTTC,CASSLGWTLAKNIQYF
NA,TRBV5-1,NA,TRBJ2-3,TGCGCCAGCAGCTTAAAGTCTAGCACAGATACGCAGTATTTT,CASSLKSSTDTQYF
NA,TRBV5-1,TRBD2,TRBJ2-3,TGCGCCAGCGTAACTAGCGGGGCTAGCACAGATACGCAGTATTTT,CASVTSGASTDTQYF
NA,TRBV19,TRBD2,TRBJ2-3,TGTGCCAGTAGTATCCAATCAGCGGGAAGGGATACGCAGTATTTT,CASSIQSAGRDTQYF
NA,TRBV5-1,NA,TRBJ2-7,TGCGCCAGCAGCTCACCGGACAGCACCTACGAGCAGTACTTC,CASSSPDSTYEQYF
NA,TRBV9,NA,TRBJ2-1,TGTGCCAGCAGCGTAGAGCCGGGACTTACCTACAATGAGCAGTTCTTC,CASSVEPGLTYNEQFF
NA,TRBV6-5,TRBD1,TRBJ1-1,TGTGCCAGCAGTTGGGACAGGGAATTGAGGACTGAAGCTTTCTTT,CASSWDRELRTEAFF
NA,TRBV5-1,NA,TRBJ2-7,TGCGCCAGCAGCCTGGACGGAAACTCCTACGAGCAGTACTTC,CASSLDGNSYEQYF
NA,TRBV2,NA,TRBJ1-2,TGTGCCAGCAGTGGGACCCTCGGGTCTAACTATGGCTACACCTTC,CASSGTLGSNYGYTF
once,TRBV4-1,NA,TRBJ2-3,TGCGCCAGCAGCCAAGAAGGGAGGGGGGGTCCAAGCACAGATACGCAGTATTTT,CASSQEGRGGPSTDTQYF
NA,TRBV19,NA,TRBJ1-1,TGTGCCAGTAGTAGCGGCCAGGGAGGGAACACTGAAGCTTTCTTT,CASSSGQGGNTEAFF
NA,TRBV5-1,NA,TRBJ1-2,TGCGCCAGCAGCTCGTCTACTGGCTATGGCTACACCTTC,CASSSSTGYGYTF
NA,TRBV2,TRBD1,TRBJ1-1,TGTGCCAGCACCCCTGGGACAGGGGGCGATGGGCGAGCTTTCTTT,CASTPGTGGDGRAFF
NA,TRBV4-1,TRBD2,TRBJ2-4,TGCGCCAGCAGACTGACTAGCGGGTTAGAAAACATTCAGTACTTC,CASRLTSGLENIQYF
few,TRBV9,NA,TRBJ2-7,TGTGCCAGCAGCCCCCGCATGGGACGTTCGGAGCAGTACTTC,CASSPRMGRSEQYF
NA,TRBV7-2,NA,TRBJ1-3,TGTGCCAGCAGCTTAGACGGAAACACCATATATTTT,CASSLDGNTIYF
NA,TRBV18,NA,TRBJ1-2,TGTGCCAGCTCCCTGGACTATGGCTACACCTTC,CASSLDYGYTF
few,TRBV9,NA,TRBJ2-3,TGTGCCAGCAGCGTAAACAGCCACACAGATACGCAGTATTTT,CASSVNSHTDTQYF
NA,TRBV19,TRBD1,TRBJ1-1,TGTGCCAGTAGTGCCCAACCGGGACAGGGGGCAGCTTTCTTT,CASSAQPGQGAAFF
NA,TRBV5-1,NA,TRBJ2-5,TGCGCCAGCAGCCCGGGGGTGAGGGAGTTGGGAGAGACCCAGTACTTC,CASSPGVRELGETQYF
NA,TRBV7-2,NA,TRBJ1-4,TGTGCCAGCAGCGTACGACAGGCAGCCACTAATGAAAAACTGTTTTTT,CASSVRQAATNEKLFF
NA,TRBV5-1,TRBD2,TRBJ2-1,TGCGCCAGCAGCACTCTAGCGGGAGGGCCGGGTGAGCAGTTCTTC,CASSTLAGGPGEQFF
NA,TRBV6-5,TRBD2,TRBJ2-7,TGTGCCAGCATAGGGCGACTAGCGGGCGGGGAGCAGTACTTC,CASIGRLAGGEQYF
NA,TRBV28,TRBD1,TRBJ1-2,TGTGCCAGCAGTTCCGGACAGGGGGCGAAGGGCTACACCTTC,CASSSGQGAKGYTF
NA,TRBV5-1,TRBD1,TRBJ2-7,TGCGCCAGCAGCTCCAAACCCGACAGGGGCAACTACGAGCAGTACTTC,CASSSKPDRGNYEQYF
NA,TRBV19,NA,TRBJ2-3,TGTGCCAGTAGTATTGGGGGTTCCGCAGATACGCAGTATTTT,CASSIGGSADTQYF
NA,TRBV5-5,NA,TRBJ2-1,TGTGCCAGCAGCGCTATCTATAGCGCCGATTCCTACAATGAGCAGTTCTTC,CASSAIYSADSYNEQFF
NA,TRBV11-2,NA,TRBJ1-1,TGTGCCAGCAGCTTAACGGGGGGGTCCACTGAAGCTTTCTTT,CASSLTGGSTEAFF
NA,TRBV6-5,TRBD1,TRBJ1-2,TGTGCCAGCAGTTACTTGACAGGGGGCTTCTATGGCTACACCTTC,CASSYLTGGFYGYTF
NA,TRBV19,NA,TRBJ2-1,TGTGCCAGTAGTCCCCCCCCTGAGCAGTTCTTC,CASSPPPEQFF
NA,TRBV4-1,TRBD2,TRBJ2-5,TGCGCCAGCAGCCAAGGGGTCAGCGGGAGAGTCGGGGGGGAGACCCAGTACTTC,CASSQGVSGRVGGETQYF
NA,TRBV19,TRBD1,TRBJ1-2,TGTGCCAGTAGGGACCGGGCAGGGGGAAGTAACTATGGCTACACCTTC,CASRDRAGGSNYGYTF
NA,TRBV9,NA,TRBJ1-2,TGTGCCAGCAGCGTAGAGGTGACTGCCACCTATGGCTACACCTTC,CASSVEVTATYGYTF